The sequence of this TCR beta chain was determined in a study of T-cell reconstitution after alpha-beta-depleted transplantation in children. CDR1 LGHDT and CDR2 YNNKEL come from the germline V gene (reference sequence). V lost 3 bases and J lost 0, with 8 bases in between. CDR3 length: 14 amino acids. Construction of the TCRbeta library involved unique molecular identifiers. One entry per CDR3 protein, called by TCRdb with MiXCR from the PCR reads. Among about a million distinct CDR3 sequences listed, 25% to 30% were seen once. This TCR was sampled from a boy in the first two years of life who had a stem cell transplant for SCID, so the T cells may come from the graft donor. The specimen was PBMCs, mostly from graft donor cells, collected 360 days after TCRalphabeta/CD19-depleted stem cell transplant. The V call is TRBV3-1, the J call TRBJ1-2; no definite D call. The CDR3 spells CASSQVSSNYGYTF. The CDR3 region has the DNA TGTGCCAGCAGCCAGGTTTCTTCTAACTATGGCTACACCTTC.